The 18 T cell receptor beta chains listed next were all sequenced from one sample in a study of tumor-infiltrating lymphocytes in primary liver carcinoma (dated by TCRdb to 2016 to 2017). TRIzol reagent was used to extract blood RNA from unsorted whole blood, while the DNeasy Blood & Tissue kit provided the germline DNA. Sequencer: Illumina HiSeq 2500. A constant-region primer and ProtoScript II reverse transcriptase were used to reverse-transcribe TCRbeta-specific cDNA from about 530 ng total RNA. The TCRbeta libraries were prepared through three rounds of nested multiplex PCR following a slightly modified ARM-PCR procedure. Each of the first two PCR rounds ran for roughly 9 cycles using multiplex TRBV1-TRBV30 forward primers together with a Cbeta reverse primer. TCRdb passed the public sequencing reads through fastp at Q25 and MiXCR, retaining productive beta sequences. Duplicate CDR3 protein sequences are folded into a single record with the most common DNA and genes. The sample records about 180,000 distinct CDR3 sequences, approximately 60% of which are singletons. The top ten constitute approximately 70% of the sample.

Sequences were obtained from peripheral blood. These TCRs come from a man aged 35-49 years with primary liver carcinoma and hepatitis B virus infection.

The CDR3 region is CASSLNRPDEQYF. The CDR3 nucleotides are TGTGCCAGCAGCTTGAATAGGCCCGACGAGCAGTACTTC. V and J are TRBV5-6 and TRBJ2-7; D uncertain. V was cut by 1 base and J by 5 bases, with 10 bases left in between. Germline V gene sequence: CDR1 SGHDT, CDR2 YYEEEE. The CDR3 is made up of 13 amino acids.

A note on this clonotype: This is likely a read error, given that the CDR3 carries no conserved phenylalanine or tryptophan at its end. The genes are TRBV14 and TRBJ2-5; D call uncertain. Germline V CDR1 and CDR2: SGHDN, FVKESK. This CDR3 spans 11 amino acids. V was clipped by 4 bases and J by 5 bases, with 5 bases between them. Here the CDR3 DNA reads TGTGCCAGCAGCCTATTCGAGACCCAGTACTTA. Translation: CASSLFETQYL.

The chain carries TRBV28 and TRBJ2-7; the match to TRBD2 covers 8 bases. With 8 bases clipped from V and 6 bases from J, the junction kept 15 bases outside the gene matches. Germline V gene data show CDR1 as MDHEN and CDR2 as SYDVKM. The length of the CDR3 is 15 residues. CDR3 sequence: CASPPGGGRLGEQYF. For the CDR3, the DNA is TGTGCCAGCCCCCCCGGGGGCGGGAGGTTGGGCGAGCAGTACTTC. The entire variable domain, with the rest obtained from reference TRBV28 and TRBJ2-7, is as follows: DVKVTQSSRYLVKRTGEKVFLECVQDMDHENMFWYRQDPGLGLRLIYFSYDVKMKEKGDIPEGYSVSREKKERFSLILESASTNQTSMYLCASPPGGGRLGEQYFGPGTRLTVT.

The chain joins TRBV6-5 to TRBJ1-2, with 8 bases lining up with TRBD1. Per germline, CDR1 MNHEY and CDR2 SVGAGI. CDR3 length: 16 residues. The ends lost 6 bases at V and 2 bases at J; junction bases unmatched: 11. CDR3 nucleotides: TGTGCCAGCAGCCCCTTCCAGGGGGCAGGGAACTATGGCTACACCTTC. This encodes CASSPFQGAGNYGYTF.

This chain joins TRBV29-1 and TRBJ1-1; tentative D call: TRBD1 (6 bases). The CDR3 runs to 12 residues. V gave up 5 bases and J gave up 5 bases, with 12 bases separating them. The germline V gene has CDR1 SQVTM and CDR2 ANQGSEA. CDR3 sequence (DNA): TGCAGCGTTCTATCAACAGGGACTGAAGCTTTCTTT. This codes for CSVLSTGTEAFF. The variable domain in full, completed from reference TRBV29-1 and TRBJ1-1, reads SAVISQKPSRDICQRGTSLTIQCQVDSQVTMMFWYRQQPGQSLTLIATANQGSEATYESGFVIDKFPISRPNLTFSTLTVSNMSPEDSSIYLCSVLSTGTEAFFGQGTRLTVV.

This clonotype showed up many times. The rearrangement joins TRBV11-2 to TRBJ2-3; unclear D gene. Trimming took off 3 bases at V and 2 bases at J, with 9 bases between the two ends. The CDR3 is 14 amino acids. Germline CDR1 SGHAT, CDR2 FQNNGV. The CDR3 loop is CASSFGQYTDTQYF. For the CDR3, the DNA is TGTGCCAGCAGCTTCGGGCAGTACACAGATACGCAGTATTTT.

The chain recombines TRBV12-3 or TRBV12-4 with TRBJ2-7; 7 bases line up with TRBD2. This CDR3 has 16 amino acids. V lost 4 bases and J lost 3; bases outside the gene matches: 12. The CDR3 here is CASSSRNGGLDYEQYF. CDR3 DNA: TGTGCCAGCAGTTCCCGTAACGGGGGGTTGGACTACGAGCAGTACTTC.

This clonotype was counted at least ten times. At one of its ends the junction is not consistent with the germline gene, which may arise from a read error. V and J are TRBV11-3 and TRBJ1-1; TRBD1 agrees at 7 bases. CDR1 is SGHNT, CDR2 YENEEA, per germline. The CDR3 runs 16 residues. In DNA form, the CDR3 reads TGTGCCAGCAGCTTCCTGGCGACAGGGACAACTAGAAGCTTTAGGTTT. Residues: CASSFLATGTTRSFRF.

This clonotype was counted between two and nine times. V is TRBV6-2 or TRBV6-3 and J is TRBJ1-5; tentatively, D is TRBD1 (6 bases). The CDR3 has 14 residues. Germline lookup yields CDR1 MNHEY and CDR2 SVGEGT. V dropped 1 base and J dropped 7 bases, with 11 bases sitting between them. The CDR3 is CASSYYRVGQPQHF. Here the CDR3 DNA reads TGTGCCAGCAGTTACTACAGGGTCGGGCAGCCCCAGCATTTT.

The sample holds one count of this clonotype. The chain carries TRBV11-2 and TRBJ2-7; D is possibly TRBD1 or TRBD2 (5 bases each). Per the germline V gene, CDR1 is SGHAT and CDR2 is FQNNGV. CDR3 size: 12 residues. Trimming took off 4 bases at V and 12 bases at J, with 16 bases between the two ends. CDR3 nucleotides: TGTGCCAGCAGCTCAGGGATTAGCGAGTGGTACTTC. It is translated as CASSSGISEWYF.

The table lists this clonotype with a few counts. The rearrangement links TRBV6-5 to TRBJ1-2, with a weak D call TRBD1 (5 bases). V gave up 2 bases and J gave up 2 bases, with 18 bases separating them. This CDR3 is built from 17 residues. Per germline, CDR1 MNHEY and CDR2 SVGAGI. The CDR3 nucleotides read TGTGCCAGCAGTTACCGGCAGGGTTTGGTAGGGAACTATGGCTACACCTTC. This sequence encodes CASSYRQGLVGNYGYTF.

This clonotype was seen a handful of times. The V call is TRBV12-3 or TRBV12-4, the J call TRBJ1-1; no definite D call. Trimming shortened V by 5 bases and J by 4 bases, and 11 bases separated the two germline ends. The length of the CDR3 is 13 residues. CDR3 nucleotide sequence: TGTGCCAGCAGTACCGATGGGGTCACTGAAGCTTTCTTT. Translating it yields CASSTDGVTEAFF.

This sequence joins TRBV6-5 and TRBJ2-2, with 11 bases that match TRBD2. The length of the CDR3 is 17 residues. The J segment lost 7 bases and the V segment lost 2 bases, leaving 9 bases of the junction unmatched. Germline V gives CDR1 MNHEY, CDR2 SVGAGI. The CDR3 loop is CASSYPTSGRRDGELFF. The CDR3 coding sequence is TGTGCCAGCAGTTACCCCACTAGCGGGAGAAGGGACGGGGAGCTGTTTTTT.

On this clonotype: A single base separates this from a much larger clone, so it may be a read error. The chain has TRBV6-5 and TRBJ2-7; D is ambiguous. The ends were cut back, 7 bases at V and 0 bases at J, with 10 bases in the middle. CDR1 MNHEY and CDR2 SVGAGI come from the germline V gene. The CDR3 loop spans 13 amino acids. CDR3 nucleotide sequence: TGTGCCAGCACCCCGATTGGCTCCTACGAGCAGTACTTC. As protein: CASTPIGSYEQYF.

About this clonotype itself: One end of the junction fails to match germline, which may point to a read error. The chain links TRBV6-5 to TRBJ2-7; 7 bases align to TRBD1. This CDR3 contains 14 residues. Germline V CDR1 and CDR2: MNHEY, SVGAGI. CDR3 nucleotides: TGTGCCAGCAGAACAAACAGGGGTGCCCAGGAGCAGTATTTC. As protein: CASRTNRGAQEQYF.

This chain links TRBV4-2 with TRBJ2-1; D unresolved. Trimming removed 0 bases from V and 0 bases from J, with 6 bases in between. From germline, CDR1 is LGHNA and CDR2 YNFKEQ. There are 15 residues in the CDR3. CDR3 residues: CASSQDRNSYNEQFF. The CDR3 bases are TGTGCCAGCAGCCAAGATCGTAACTCCTACAATGAGCAGTTCTTC.

This clonotype was found a few times. V is TRBV4-1 and J is TRBJ2-7; 7 positions agree with TRBD1. CDR3 length equals 15 residues. Germline assignment: CDR1 MGHRA and CDR2 YSYEKL. Trimming removed 5 bases from V and 0 bases from J; junction bases left unmatched: 7. The CDR3, as DNA: TGCGCCAGCAGCTTCAGACAGGGATTCTCCTACGAGCAGTACTTC. The encoded protein is CASSFRQGFSYEQYF.

The genes are TRBV30 and TRBJ2-3; maybe TRBD1 (6 bases). Trimming shortened V by 2 bases and J by 0 bases, and 12 bases separated the two germline ends. This CDR3 contains 15 residues. In germline, CDR1 is GTSNPN, CDR2 SVGIG (reference sequence). CDR3 protein: CAWSRDTSSTDTQYF. Here the CDR3 DNA reads TGTGCCTGGAGTCGGGACACGTCTAGCACAGATACGCAGTATTTT.